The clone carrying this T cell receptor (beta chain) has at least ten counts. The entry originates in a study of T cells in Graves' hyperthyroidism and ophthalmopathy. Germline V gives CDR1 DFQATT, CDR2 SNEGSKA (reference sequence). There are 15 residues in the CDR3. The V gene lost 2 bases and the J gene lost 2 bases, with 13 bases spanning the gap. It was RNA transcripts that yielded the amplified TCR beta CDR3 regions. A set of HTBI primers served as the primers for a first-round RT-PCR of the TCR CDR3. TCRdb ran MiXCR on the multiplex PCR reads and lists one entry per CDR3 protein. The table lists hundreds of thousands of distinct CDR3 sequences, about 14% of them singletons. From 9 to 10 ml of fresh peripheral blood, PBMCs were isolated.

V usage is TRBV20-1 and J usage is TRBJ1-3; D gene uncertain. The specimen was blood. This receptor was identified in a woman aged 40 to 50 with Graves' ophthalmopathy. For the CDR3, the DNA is TGCAGTGCTAGACGTGGCCTCTCCACTGGAAACACCATATATTTT. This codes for CSARRGLSTGNTIYF.